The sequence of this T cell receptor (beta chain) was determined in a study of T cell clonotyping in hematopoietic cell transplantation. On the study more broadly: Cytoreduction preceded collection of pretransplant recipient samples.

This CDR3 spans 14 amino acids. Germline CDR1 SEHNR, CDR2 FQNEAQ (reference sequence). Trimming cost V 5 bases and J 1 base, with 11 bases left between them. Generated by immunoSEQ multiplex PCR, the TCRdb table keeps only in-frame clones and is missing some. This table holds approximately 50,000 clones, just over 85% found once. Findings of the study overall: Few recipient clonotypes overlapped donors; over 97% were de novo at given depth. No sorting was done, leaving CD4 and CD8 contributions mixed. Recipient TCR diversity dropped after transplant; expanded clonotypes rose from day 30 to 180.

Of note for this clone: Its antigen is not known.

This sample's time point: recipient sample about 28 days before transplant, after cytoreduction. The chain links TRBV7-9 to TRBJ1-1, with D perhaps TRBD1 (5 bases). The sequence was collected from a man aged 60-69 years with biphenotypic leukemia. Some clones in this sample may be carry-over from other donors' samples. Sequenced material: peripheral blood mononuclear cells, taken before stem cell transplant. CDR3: CASSVGTGNTEAFF. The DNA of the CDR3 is TGTGCCAGCAGCGTAGGTACAGGGAACACTGAAGCTTTCTTT.